The entry below describes one T cell receptor beta chain. The data stem from a study of CD8 T cells in Susac syndrome. This CDR3 has 15 residues. The V gene lost 0 bases and the J gene lost 6 bases, with 10 bases spanning the gap. The germline CDR1 and CDR2 sequences are SGHRS and YFSETQ. The sequenced target, TCR beta, came from blood CD8+ and CD4+ T cells. The patients who served as multiple sclerosis controls were treatment-naive and had stable or active relapsing-remitting disease that fulfilled the revised McDonald criteria. Reverse transcription of 0.5 to 1 ug RNA used random hexamers. Across 54 Vbeta and 13 Jbeta, TCR beta CDR3 was amplified with immunoSEQ multiplex PCR. TCRdb re-analysed the immunoSEQ multiplex PCR reads in MiXCR, keeping a single row per CDR3 protein. The sample lists more than 250,000 distinct CDR3 sequences, 92% seen once, with around 0.07% in the top ten.

V gene TRBV5-1 combines with J gene TRBJ1-6; D ambiguous. This TCR derives from a human donor with multiple sclerosis. Input material: CD4+ T cells from PBMCs. The CDR3 DNA sequence: TGCGCCAGCAGCTTGGATTGGGCGGGTAATTCACCCCTCCACTTT. Its translation is CASSLDWAGNSPLHF.